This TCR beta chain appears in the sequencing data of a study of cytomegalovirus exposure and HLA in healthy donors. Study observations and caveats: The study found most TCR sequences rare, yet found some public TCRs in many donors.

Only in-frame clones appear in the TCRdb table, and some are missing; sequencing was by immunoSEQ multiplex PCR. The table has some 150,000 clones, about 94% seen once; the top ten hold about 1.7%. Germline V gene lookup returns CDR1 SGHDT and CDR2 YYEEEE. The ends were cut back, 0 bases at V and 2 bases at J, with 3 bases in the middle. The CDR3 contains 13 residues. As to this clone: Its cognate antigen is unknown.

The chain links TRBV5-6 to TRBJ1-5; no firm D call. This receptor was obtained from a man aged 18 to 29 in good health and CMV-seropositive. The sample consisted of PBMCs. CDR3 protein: CASSLAGNQPQHF. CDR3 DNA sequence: TGTGCCAGCAGCTTGGCCGGCAATCAGCCCCAGCATTTT.